This is a list of T cell receptor beta chains from one sample in a study of blood T cell repertoires in COVID-19. TCRdb keeps only in-frame clones here, not all; method: immunoSEQ multiplex PCR. The sample has about 80,000 clones; around 89% are singletons. The specimen sequenced was peripheral blood. The receptors come from a woman of 80 years or more with acute or convalescent COVID-19. CDR3s include the opening cysteine and the closing phenylalanine or tryptophan. A D gene is named only where the DNA matches it firmly. Where a row states a size, it is once, few, many or the class of an expanded clone; other rows omit it.

TRBV29-1	14	.	TRBJ2-5	TRBD1	CSVSRTGGAETQYF	TGCAGCGTCAGTCGCACAGGGGGCGCAGAGACCCAGTACTTC
TRBV18	13	.	TRBJ1-1	.	CASSLQANTEAFF	TGTGCCAGCTCACTTCAGGCGAACACTGAAGCTTTCTTT
TRBV7-2	13	.	TRBJ2-4	TRBD1	CASSGTGSNIQYF	TGTGCCAGCAGTGGGACAGGGTCAAACATTCAGTACTTC
TRBV6-6	13	.	TRBJ2-2	.	CASTTVNTGELFF	TGTGCCAGCACGACTGTGAACACCGGGGAGCTGTTTTTT
TRBV11-2	15	.	TRBJ2-7	TRBD1	CASSPRQGVSYEQYF	TGTGCCAGCAGCCCCCGACAGGGGGTCTCCTACGAGCAGTACTTC
TRBV11-3	12	.	TRBJ2-2	.	CASSKGTGELFF	TGTGCCAGCAGCAAGGGGACCGGGGAGCTGTTTTTT
TRBV6-5	15	.	TRBJ2-7	TRBD1	CASSKPGQGSREQYF	TGTGCCAGCAGTAAACCAGGACAGGGCTCGAGGGAGCAGTACTTC
TRBV9	15	.	TRBJ1-5	.	CASSVDSNSNQPQHF	TGTGCCAGCAGCGTAGACAGCAATAGCAATCAGCCCCAGCATTTT
TRBV30	12	.	TRBJ1-2	TRBD1	CAWRTGNYGYTF	TGTGCCTGGAGGACAGGGAACTATGGCTACACCTTC
TRBV14	16	.	TRBJ1-1	TRBD1	CASSPIPGQGFTEAFF	TGTGCCAGCAGCCCAATCCCGGGACAGGGTTTCACTGAAGCTTTCTTT
TRBV5-1	14	.	TRBJ2-7	.	CASSLDSGVYEQYF	TGCGCCAGCAGCTTGGATTCAGGGGTTTACGAGCAGTACTTC
TRBV29-1	13	.	TRBJ2-7	.	CSVEGHARAEQYF	TGCAGCGTCGAAGGGCACGCCAGGGCCGAGCAGTACTTC
TRBV29-1	12	.	TRBJ2-5	.	CSVSWGGETQYF	TGCAGCGTTTCTTGGGGAGGAGAGACCCAGTACTTC
TRBV7-2	15	.	TRBJ2-7	TRBD2	CASSPTSGGAYEQYF	TGTGCCAGCAGCCCGACTAGCGGGGGCGCCTACGAGCAGTACTTC
TRBV3-1/TRBV3-2	16	.	TRBJ2-7	.	CASSRGRAPFSYEQYF	TGTGCCAGCAGCCGGGGCCGGGCCCCGTTCTCCTACGAGCAGTACTTC
TRBV3-1/TRBV3-2	13	.	TRBJ2-7	.	CATKRAGQDEQYF	TGTGCCACCAAAAGGGCGGGTCAGGACGAGCAGTACTTC
TRBV7-9	16	.	TRBJ2-3	TRBD2	CASTNTSSGKADTQYF	TGTGCCAGCACCAATACTAGTAGCGGGAAGGCAGATACGCAGTATTTT
TRBV4-2	13	.	TRBJ1-3	.	CASSQVKRDTIYF	TGTGCCAGCAGCCAAGTCAAGAGGGACACCATATATTTT
TRBV18	17	once	TRBJ1-4	.	CASSRTTVGRGDEKLFF	TGTGCCAGCTCACGGACGACAGTCGGGAGAGGGGATGAAAAACTGTTTTTT
TRBV19	11	.	TRBJ2-5	TRBD1	CASSSRTGSNF	TGTGCCAGTAGTTCACGGACAGGGTCCAACTTC
TRBV5-1	16	.	TRBJ2-1	TRBD2	CASSLPGGVRSNEQFF	TGCGCCAGCAGCTTGCCGGGGGGAGTGCGGAGCAATGAGCAGTTCTTC
TRBV3-1/TRBV3-2	14	once	TRBJ1-3	.	CASTFGVNRNTIYF	TGTGCCAGCACATTCGGGGTGAATAGAAACACCATATATTTT
TRBV19	16	.	TRBJ2-5	TRBD2	CASSIGTSGGQETQYF	TGTGCCAGTAGTATAGGGACTAGCGGGGGACAAGAGACCCAGTACTTC
TRBV6-2/TRBV6-3	15	.	TRBJ2-2	.	CASSYKAGGTGELFF	TGTGCCAGCAGTTATAAGGCAGGGGGGACCGGGGAGCTGTTTTTT
TRBV28	16	.	TRBJ2-1	.	CASASGLTRGANEQFF	TGTGCCAGCGCGAGCGGGCTAACCAGAGGGGCGAATGAGCAGTTCTTC
TRBV19	15	.	TRBJ2-5	.	CASSPHQGLEETQYF	TGTGCCAGTAGTCCCCACCAGGGTCTGGAAGAGACCCAGTACTTC
TRBV6-5	15	.	TRBJ2-3	.	CASTPLRSSTDTQYF	TGTGCCAGCACCCCCCTGCGGAGTAGCACAGATACGCAGTATTTT
TRBV4-2	14	.	TRBJ2-1	.	CASSQGQAYNEQFF	TGTGCCAGCAGCCAGGGCCAGGCCTACAATGAGCAGTTCTTC
TRBV19	16	.	TRBJ2-1	TRBD2	CASSSRAGGLNNEQFF	TGTGCCAGTAGTTCCCGAGCGGGGGGGCTTAACAATGAGCAGTTCTTC
TRBV29-1	16	.	TRBJ2-2	.	CSVEDKVSSNTGELFF	TGCAGCGTTGAAGATAAGGTTAGCTCGAACACCGGGGAGCTGTTTTTT
TRBV18	13	.	TRBJ2-7	.	CASSQKRGGEQYF	TGTGCCAGCTCACAAAAGAGGGGGGGCGAGCAGTACTTC
TRBV5-1	13	.	TRBJ2-5	.	CASRTALPETQYF	TGCGCCAGCAGAACAGCCCTGCCGGAGACCCAGTACTTC
TRBV29-1	15	.	TRBJ2-3	TRBD1	CSVETGGGNTDTQYF	TGCAGCGTCGAAACAGGGGGTGGTAACACAGATACGCAGTATTTT
TRBV4-2	17	.	TRBJ2-7	.	CASSQDPLGGAIYEQYF	TGTGCCAGCAGCCAAGATCCCCTGGGGGGGGCCATCTACGAGCAGTACTTC
TRBV3-1/TRBV3-2	15	.	TRBJ1-2	TRBD1	CASSLGTAGNYGYTF	TGTGCCAGCAGCCTCGGGACAGCTGGGAACTATGGCTACACCTTC
TRBV19	17	.	TRBJ1-2	TRBD1	CASSIRFGTGGFYGYTF	TGTGCCAGTAGTATAAGATTTGGGACAGGGGGCTTCTATGGCTACACCTTC
TRBV11-3	16	.	TRBJ2-3	TRBD2	CASSLGTSGSVDTQYF	TGTGCCAGCAGCTTAGGGACTAGCGGGAGCGTCGATACGCAGTATTTT
TRBV3-1/TRBV3-2	14	.	TRBJ2-2	.	CASSQDSQTGELFF	TGTGCCAGCAGCCAAGATTCCCAAACCGGGGAGCTGTTTTTT
TRBV7-3	13	.	TRBJ1-2	.	CASSGRGVGGYTF	TGTGCCAGCTCCGGGAGGGGAGTGGGTGGCTACACCTTC